This T cell receptor (beta chain) was profiled in a study of cytomegalovirus exposure and HLA in healthy donors. PCR amplification relied on 60 Vbeta primers (plus 13 Jbeta primers). Libraries were prepared by immunoSEQ multiplex PCR; TCRdb keeps only in-frame clonotypes and omits some of them. This sample has some 130,000 clones, with about 74% found just once. This clone occurred a few times. Its target is unknown. General observations from the study: Later genetic work tied a missense DCLRE1C variant to beta-chain V and J trimming.

The CDR3 runs 14 residues. Germline lookup yields CDR1 SGHDN and CDR2 FVKESK. The V gene lost 4 bases and the J gene lost 4 bases, with 10 bases spanning the gap. The TCR sequence derives from a man between 35 and 55 years old in good health and CMV-seronegative. This chain uses TRBV14 with TRBJ1-4, with D unclear. Sequenced sample: PBMCs. The CDR3 coding sequence is TGTGCCAGCAGCCCAGTCACAGTTAATGAAAAACTGTTTTTT. This sequence encodes CASSPVTVNEKLFF.